Listed here are 30 T cell receptor beta chains from one sample, sequenced in a study of blood T cell repertoires in COVID-19. The data were produced by immunoSEQ multiplex PCR, yet TCRdb's version contains in-frame clones alone and is incomplete. This table holds about 250,000 clones, 80% to 90% found once. Sequenced sample: peripheral blood. The receptors were sampled from a woman in her sixties or seventies with acute or convalescent COVID-19.

The chain is built from TRBV24-1 and TRBJ2-1, with TRBD2 identical over 7 bases. CDR1 and CDR2 from the germline V gene are KGHDR and SFDVKD. Trimming cost V 3 bases and J 8 bases; bases outside gene matches: 9. This CDR3 has 15 residues. The CDR3, as DNA: TGTGCCACCAGTGATGTGGGACTACCCGCCTATGAGCAGTTCTTC. Its translation is CATSDVGLPAYEQFF.

The rearrangement uses TRBV11-2 and TRBJ2-3; 14 nucleotides agree with TRBD2. Trimming took 3 bases from V and 4 from J; bases not matched to a gene: 3. The CDR3 runs 16 residues. The germline V gene encodes CDR1 SGHAT and CDR2 FQNNGV. The CDR3 is CASSLTSGGEADTQYF. The CDR3 DNA follows: TGTGCCAGCAGCTTGACTAGCGGGGGGGAAGCAGATACGCAGTATTTT.

The chain couples TRBV5-1 to TRBJ2-1; 9 nucleotides match TRBD1. The CDR3 length is 16 residues. The germline gives CDR1 SGHRS, CDR2 YFSETQ. J gave up 9 bases and V 3 bases, and 13 bases lay outside the gene matches. CDR3 DNA: TGCGCCAGCAGCTCCCCCTCGGGACAGGGTCTAGGTGAGCAGTTCTTC. This gives the protein CASSSPSGQGLGEQFF.

This clone was observed a few times. This sequence joins TRBV6-1 and TRBJ2-7; 10 nucleotides align to TRBD1. CDR1 is MNHNS and CDR2 is SASEGT in the germline V gene. V dropped 2 bases and J dropped 2; count of bases not matched to a gene: 3. CDR3 size: 15 residues. The CDR3: CASSESDRGPYEQYF. Here the CDR3 DNA reads TGTGCCAGCAGTGAAAGTGACAGGGGGCCCTACGAGCAGTACTTC.

V is TRBV19 and J is TRBJ1-2, with 8 bases aligning to TRBD1. The CDR3 totals 15 residues. The V and J ends lost 3 bases and 2 bases, in that order; junction bases with no gene match: 5. CDR1 is LNHDA, CDR2 SQIVND, per germline (reference sequence). CDR3 nucleotides: TGTGCCAGTAGTATCGGGGACAGGTGGAACTATGGCTACACCTTC. Amino acid sequence: CASSIGDRWNYGYTF.

The chain couples TRBV30 to TRBJ1-2; 8 bases agree with TRBD1. The CDR3 sequence is 13 residues long. J was trimmed by 8 bases and V by 2 bases; bases with no gene match: 7. Looked up from germline, CDR1 is GTSNPN and CDR2 is SVGIG (reference sequence). The CDR3 spells CAWSPQGAGGYTF. CDR3 in DNA: TGTGCCTGGAGTCCCCAGGGGGCCGGGGGCTACACCTTC.

This clone occurred a few times. The V gene is TRBV11-2, the J gene TRBJ1-1; 8 bases match TRBD1. CDR3 size: 15 residues. The V and J ends lost 1 base and 6 bases, in that order; junction bases with no gene match: 7. CDR1 SGHAT and CDR2 FQNNGV come from the germline V gene. DNA of the CDR3: TGTGCCAGCAGCTTAGTCTGGCAGGGGGCCCCTGAAGCTTTCTTT. It specifies CASSLVWQGAPEAFF. The variable domain in full, completed from reference TRBV11-2 and TRBJ1-1, reads EAGVAQSPRYKIIEKRQSVAFWCNPISGHATLYWYQQILGQGPKLLIQFQNNGVVDDSQLPKDRFSAERLKGVDSTLKIQPAKLEDSAVYLCASSLVWQGAPEAFFGQGTRLTVV.

The chain carries TRBV5-1 and TRBJ2-7; 8 nucleotides match TRBD1. The CDR3 sequence is 15 residues long. Trimming removed 0 bases from V and 3 bases from J; junction bases left unmatched: 5. Germline V gene sequence: CDR1 SGHRS, CDR2 YFSETQ. DNA of the CDR3: TGCGCCAGCAGCTTGGGACCGGGACAGGACTACGAGCAGTACTTC. This translates into CASSLGPGQDYEQYF.

Written as DNA, the CDR3 is TGTGCCAGCAGCGAGCGGGATAATTCACCCCTCCACTTT. Translated, it gives CASSERDNSPLHF. The V gene is TRBV5-6, the J gene TRBJ1-6; D unclear. This CDR3 spans 13 amino acids. V was trimmed by 4 bases and J by 5 bases, leaving 7 bases between them. Germline values: CDR1 SGHDT, CDR2 YYEEEE.

The chain recombines TRBV19 with TRBJ2-7, with 9 bases identical to TRBD1. CDR3 length equals 15 residues. With 11 bases clipped from V and 1 base from J, the junction kept 12 bases outside the gene matches. Germline lookup yields CDR1 LNHDA and CDR2 SQIVND (reference sequence). CDR3 amino acids: CACGFPGQGSYEQYF. CDR3 DNA sequence: TGTGCCTGCGGTTTCCCGGGACAGGGTTCCTACGAGCAGTACTTC.

The chain joins TRBV5-1 to TRBJ1-4; no clear D. This CDR3 has 13 residues. Trimming removed 1 base at V and 3 bases at J, with 4 bases between. Germline V gene sequence: CDR1 SGHRS, CDR2 YFSETQ. The CDR3 DNA reads as TGCGCCAGCAGCTTGTCGGCTAATGAAAAACTGTTTTTT. Protein sequence: CASSLSANEKLFF.

The chain recombines TRBV10-3 with TRBJ2-3, with a weak D call TRBD2 (5 bases). V lost 7 bases to trimming and J lost 6 bases, with 14 bases between them. The CDR3 contains 13 residues. The germline gives CDR1 ENHRY, CDR2 SYGVKD. CDR3 DNA: TGTGCCATCATGGTGGATGGCGGGGATACGCAGTATTTT. Translation: CAIMVDGGDTQYF.

The V call is TRBV19, the J call TRBJ1-1; D is perhaps TRBD1 (5 bases). Per germline, CDR1 LNHDA and CDR2 SQIVND (reference sequence). The CDR3 extends over 16 amino acids. Trimming left V 5 bases short and J 0 bases short, with 16 bases between. The CDR3 reads CASSLGEKVLNTEAFF. The CDR3 coding sequence is TGTGCCAGTAGTCTAGGGGAGAAAGTTCTGAACACTGAAGCTTTCTTT.

The chain recombines TRBV30 with TRBJ2-5; no clear D gene. This CDR3 comprises 12 residues. V dropped 1 base and J dropped 5 bases, with 8 bases sitting between them. Germline-derived CDR1 and CDR2 are GTSNPN and SVGIG (reference sequence). The CDR3 loop is CAWSAASETQYF. The CDR3 DNA reads as TGTGCCTGGAGTGCTGCGTCGGAGACCCAGTACTTC.

V and J are TRBV5-6 and TRBJ1-2, with a weak D call TRBD1 (5 bases). The CDR3 sequence is 14 residues long. Per the germline V gene, CDR1 is SGHDT and CDR2 is YYEEEE. V was cut by 0 bases and J by 7 bases, with 13 bases left in between. The CDR3 here is CASSLVVGGAGYTF. CDR3 DNA: TGTGCCAGCAGCTTGGTAGTAGGAGGGGCTGGCTACACCTTC.

This clone was seen once. This chain links TRBV11-2 with TRBJ2-1; 11 bases agree with TRBD2. This CDR3 has 16 amino acids. The V and J ends lost 3 bases and 7 bases, in that order; junction bases with no gene match: 8. Germline CDR1 is SGHAT and CDR2 is FQNNGV. CDR3 nucleotides: TGTGCCAGCAGCTTGGGTAGCGGGGGGGTAAAGAATGAGCAGTTCTTC. Protein product: CASSLGSGGVKNEQFF.

The chain recombines TRBV6-2 or TRBV6-3 with TRBJ2-1; 13 bases are a match to TRBD2. The CDR3 runs 15 residues. V gave up 6 bases and J gave up 4 bases; unmatched junction bases: 3. CDR1 is MNHEY and CDR2 is SVGEGT in the germline V gene. For the CDR3, the DNA is TGTGCCAGCAGCCGGACTAGCGGGGGTTACAATGAGCAGTTCTTC. Residues: CASSRTSGGYNEQFF.

This rearrangement joins TRBV30 to TRBJ1-1; 9 bases line up with TRBD1. CDR3 length: 14 residues. Germline V gives CDR1 GTSNPN, CDR2 SVGIG (reference sequence). V was clipped by 4 bases and J by 1 base; unmatched bases: 4. This CDR3 is CAWNRGLGNTEAFF. In nucleotides, the CDR3 is TGTGCCTGGAACAGGGGGCTAGGGAACACTGAAGCTTTCTTT. The whole variable domain, filled in from reference TRBV30 and TRBJ1-1, reads SQTIHQWPATLVQPVGSPLSLECTVEGTSNPNLYWYRQAAGRGLQLLFYSVGIGQISSEVPQNLSASRPQDRQFILSSKKLLLSDSGFYLCAWNRGLGNTEAFFGQGTRLTVV.

The chain uses TRBV5-6 and TRBJ1-6; 10 nucleotides line up with TRBD1. Germline-derived CDR1 and CDR2 are SGHDT and YYEEEE. This CDR3 has 15 amino acids. V dropped 4 bases and J dropped 12; count of bases not matched to a gene: 10. The CDR3, as DNA: TGTGCCAGCAGCCCAGGGGGACAGGGGTTTGAACCCCTCCACTTT. Its translation: CASSPGGQGFEPLHF.

The CDR3 sequence is CASSREAGALYNEQFF. The CDR3 coding sequence is TGTGCCAGCAGCCGAGAGGCGGGGGCGCTCTACAATGAGCAGTTCTTC. V and J are TRBV7-8 and TRBJ2-1; D is possibly TRBD2 (7 bases). CDR1 is SGHVS and CDR2 is FQNEAQ in the germline V gene. This CDR3 region has 16 residues. Trimming cost V 5 bases and J 3 bases, with 17 bases left between them.

V is TRBV10-1 and J is TRBJ1-1; weak D call: TRBD1 (6 bases). The CDR3 is made up of 13 amino acids. The germline V gene has CDR1 WNHNN and CDR2 SYGVQD (reference sequence). The V and J ends lost 5 bases and 3 bases respectively, with 10 bases between them. CDR3 sequence (DNA): TGCGCCAGCAGTCTTCAGGGGTACACTGAAGCTTTCTTT. Translation gives CASSLQGYTEAFF.

This rearrangement joins TRBV10-3 to TRBJ2-3; D uncertain. Trimming pared 8 bases from V and 0 bases from J, leaving 9 bases between. The CDR3 runs to 13 residues. Germline CDR1 and CDR2: ENHRY and SYGVKD. This CDR3 reads CAIHSRSTDTQYF. The CDR3 DNA reads as TGTGCCATCCATTCGCGGAGCACAGATACGCAGTATTTT.

CDR3 region: CASSRTGVKAGNTIYF. The CDR3 DNA follows: TGTGCCAGCAGCCGAACAGGGGTTAAGGCTGGAAACACCATATATTTT. This rearrangement joins TRBV5-5 to TRBJ1-3; 7 bases are shared with TRBD1. The V segment lost 4 bases and the J segment 2 bases; nucleotides outside the gene matches: 9. This CDR3 contains 16 residues. Germline-derived CDR1 and CDR2 are SGHKS and YYEKEE (reference sequence).

The chain has TRBV27 and TRBJ1-2, with TRBD1 matching 10 bases. From germline, CDR1 is MNHEY and CDR2 SMNVEV (reference sequence). The V segment lost 5 bases and the J segment 12 bases; nucleotides outside the gene matches: 15. The CDR3 loop spans 15 amino acids. The CDR3 DNA follows: TGTGCCAGCAGTCCGACTCCGGGACAGGGGAAGATACACACCTTC. It encodes CASSPTPGQGKIHTF.

The DNA of the CDR3 is TGTGCCAGCAGCCAAGATATAAATAGCAATCAGCCCCAGCATTTT. Its translation is CASSQDINSNQPQHF. The V and J genes are TRBV3-1 (or the pseudogene TRBV3-2) and TRBJ1-5; the D is unclear. The V gene lost 0 bases and the J gene lost 0 bases, with 6 bases spanning the gap. CDR1 is LGHDT and CDR2 is YNNKEL in the germline V gene (reference sequence). The CDR3 is 15 amino acids.

V usage is TRBV4-3 and J usage is TRBJ2-2; perhaps TRBD1 as D (5 bases). Looked up from germline, CDR1 is LGHNA and CDR2 is YSLEER. Deletions cut 3 bases from V and 5 bases from J, with 10 bases between. The CDR3 length is 14 residues. CDR3 region: CASSHLTVTGELFF. CDR3 coding DNA: TGCGCCAGCAGCCACCTGACAGTTACCGGGGAGCTGTTTTTT.

The chain combines TRBV7-2 with TRBJ1-1; D remains ambiguous. Looked up from germline, CDR1 is SGHTA and CDR2 is FQGNSA. V was clipped by 3 bases and J by 1 base, with 6 bases between them. The CDR3 spans 13 residues. The CDR3 sequence is CASSFFPNTEAFF. The CDR3 nucleotides read TGTGCCAGCAGCTTCTTCCCGAACACTGAAGCTTTCTTT.

CDR3 DNA sequence: TGTGCCAGTAGGGGGACAGCTGCTCGAGATACGCAGTATTTT. Its protein is CASRGTAARDTQYF. This chain links TRBV19 with TRBJ2-3, with 7 bases aligning to TRBD1. Germline V gives CDR1 LNHDA, CDR2 SQIVND (reference sequence). The CDR3 contains 14 residues. V lost 6 bases and J lost 5; bases outside the gene matches: 8.

J is TRBJ2-2 and V is TRBV5-4; 10 bases are a match to TRBD1. CDR1 and CDR2 (germline): SGHNT, YYREEE (reference sequence). This CDR3 spans 17 amino acids. V shed 4 bases, J shed 6 bases, and the junction held 12 bases outside the gene matches. The CDR3: CASSAGTGARGAGELFF. The DNA for the CDR3 is TGTGCCAGCAGCGCAGGGACAGGGGCGCGGGGGGCCGGGGAGCTGTTTTTT.

V gene TRBV6-6 combines with J gene TRBJ1-5; no clear D. CDR3 length: 13 amino acids. The V and J ends lost 4 bases and 7 bases respectively, with 11 bases between them. Germline V gene data show CDR1 as MNHNY and CDR2 as SVGAGI (reference sequence). The CDR3: CASSSLSGQPQHF. In DNA form, the CDR3 reads TGTGCCAGCAGTTCCCTAAGCGGACAGCCCCAGCATTTT.